This T cell receptor (beta chain) was found in a study of blood T cell repertoires in COVID-19. Study-wide background: Samples taken during acute and convalescent COVID-19 were collected in the United States, Italy and Spain. T cells, B-cell-depleted T cells, or PBMCs provided the cDNA or gDNA that served as material.

A few counts support this clone. Those enrolled, adults aged about 18 to 89 years, came from under 25 US areas. Clinical histories supplied by participants themselves formed the basis of cohort assignment. The method was immunoSEQ multiplex PCR; TCRdb's version includes in-frame clones alone and lacks a portion of them. The sample lists about 140,000 clones, roughly 83% occurring once. CDR3 length equals 13 residues. V dropped 4 bases and J dropped 5 bases, with 9 bases sitting between them. Germline CDR1 and CDR2: KGHSH and LQKENI. Sequencing was performed on PBMCs or T cells enriched from blood (not recorded which). This clonotype was sampled from a man between 40 and 49 years old with acute COVID-19. V usage is TRBV18 and J usage is TRBJ2-1; D may be TRBD2 (6 bases). Here the CDR3 DNA reads TGTGCCAGCTCACGGGGACTCAACAATGAGCAGTTCTTC. Translating it yields CASSRGLNNEQFF.